There are many counts of the clone carrying this TCR beta chain. Its antigen remains unidentified. The sample comes from a study of neurological immune-mediated disorders. Points from the study as a whole: The most TCR clonal expansion was seen in HTLV-1-associated myelopathy, and the least was seen in multiple sclerosis, which fell below healthy controls. The absence of shared CDR3 amino acid sequences among expanded clones across subjects suggests private repertoires in all groups.

CDR1 and CDR2 from the germline V gene are ENHRY and SYGVKD. The CDR3 extends over 13 amino acids. The germline V and J ends were trimmed by 10 bases and 6 bases, with 18 bases remaining between them. TCRdb re-analysed the 5' RACE reads in MiXCR, keeping a single row per CDR3 protein. The profile covers around 20,000 distinct CDR3 sequences, with more than 9% appearing a single time and 20% to 25% taken by the ten largest. The chain couples TRBV10-3 to TRBJ1-1; tentative D call: TRBD1 (6 bases). The TCR originated in a woman aged 55 to 70 with HTLV-1-associated myelopathy (HAM/TSP). The specimen was PBMCs. In nucleotides, the CDR3 is TGTGCCACCATCGACAACAGGGTGGCTGAAGCTTTCTTT. This encodes CATIDNRVAEAFF.